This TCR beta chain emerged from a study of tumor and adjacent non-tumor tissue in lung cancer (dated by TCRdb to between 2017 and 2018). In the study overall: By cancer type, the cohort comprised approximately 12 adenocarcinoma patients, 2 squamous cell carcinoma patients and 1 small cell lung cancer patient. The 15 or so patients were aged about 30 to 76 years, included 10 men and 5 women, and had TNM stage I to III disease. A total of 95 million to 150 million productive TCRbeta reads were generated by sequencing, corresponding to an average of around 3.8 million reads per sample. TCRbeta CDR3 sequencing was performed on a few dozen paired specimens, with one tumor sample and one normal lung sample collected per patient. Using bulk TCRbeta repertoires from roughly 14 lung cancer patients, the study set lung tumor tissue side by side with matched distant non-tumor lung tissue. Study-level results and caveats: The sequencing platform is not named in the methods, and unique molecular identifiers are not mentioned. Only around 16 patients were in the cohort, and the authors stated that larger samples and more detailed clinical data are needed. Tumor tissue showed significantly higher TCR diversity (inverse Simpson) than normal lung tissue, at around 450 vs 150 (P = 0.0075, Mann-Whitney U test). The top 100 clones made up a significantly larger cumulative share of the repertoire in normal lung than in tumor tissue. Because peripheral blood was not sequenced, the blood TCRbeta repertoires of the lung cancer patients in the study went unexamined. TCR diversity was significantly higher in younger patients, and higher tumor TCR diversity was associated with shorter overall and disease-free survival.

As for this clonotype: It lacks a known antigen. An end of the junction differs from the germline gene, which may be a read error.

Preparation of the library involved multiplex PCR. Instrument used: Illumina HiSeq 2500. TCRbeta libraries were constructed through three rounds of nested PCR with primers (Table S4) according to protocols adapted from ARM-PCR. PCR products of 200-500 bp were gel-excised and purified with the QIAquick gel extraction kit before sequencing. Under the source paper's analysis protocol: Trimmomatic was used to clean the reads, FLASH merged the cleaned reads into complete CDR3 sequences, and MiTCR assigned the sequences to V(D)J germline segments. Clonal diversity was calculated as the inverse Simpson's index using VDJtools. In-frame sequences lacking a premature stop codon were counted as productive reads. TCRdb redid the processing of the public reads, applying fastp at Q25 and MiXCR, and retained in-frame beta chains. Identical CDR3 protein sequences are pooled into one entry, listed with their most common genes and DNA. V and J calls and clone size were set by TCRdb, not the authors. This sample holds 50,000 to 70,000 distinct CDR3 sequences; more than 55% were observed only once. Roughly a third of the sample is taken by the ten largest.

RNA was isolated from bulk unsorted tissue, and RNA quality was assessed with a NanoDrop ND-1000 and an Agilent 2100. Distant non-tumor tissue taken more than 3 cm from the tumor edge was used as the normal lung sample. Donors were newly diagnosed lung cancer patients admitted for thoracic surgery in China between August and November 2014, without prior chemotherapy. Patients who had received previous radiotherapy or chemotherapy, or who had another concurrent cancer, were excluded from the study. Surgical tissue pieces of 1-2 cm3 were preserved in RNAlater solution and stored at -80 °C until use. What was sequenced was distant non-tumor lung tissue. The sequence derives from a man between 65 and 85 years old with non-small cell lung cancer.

CDR3 protein: CAGSPDSFGLETQCF. The DNA reads TGTGCCGGCAGTCCGGACAGTTTCGGTCTTGAGACCCAGTGCTTC. The rearranged segments are TRBV6-1 and TRBJ2-5; possibly the D gene is TRBD1, per 6 matching bases. Measured from the cysteine to the phenylalanine, the CDR3 is 15 residues long. Only CDR3 DNA is held: 45 bases, read in frame from base 1. Taken from the germline V gene, the CDR1 and CDR2 loops are MNHNS and SASEGT.